This T cell receptor beta chain is from a study of cytomegalovirus exposure and HLA in healthy donors (dated 2017 in TCRdb). Background on the whole study: In an earlier analysis of about 560 of the donors, 276 Gb of sequence data and about 110 million unique TCR beta sequences from about 179 million T cells were reported. A separate validation cohort of about 110 different subjects was used in addition to the approximately 640-subject first cohort. In an earlier analysis of a few hundred of the donors, high-throughput TCR beta sequencing was used to judge whether each TCR beta V gene segment behaved as functional or pseudogenic. High-throughput TCR immunosequencing, statistical association of individual TCRs with disease status, and machine learning were combined to predict cytomegalovirus infection status. Class I and class II HLA loci were covered by the typing at four-digit resolution. All discovery cohort repertoires had been generated on a single sequencing platform. Using immunosequencing, the study profiled T cell repertoires from fewer than 700 subjects and related those repertoires to cytomegalovirus serostatus. Among about 410 genotyped donors of the cohort, an average of approximately 240,000 unique TCR beta nucleotide sequences was sequenced per donor, of which about 19% were non-productive. A later genetic analysis used genome-wide SNP genotypes for about three fifths of the 666 donors, treating that subset as a discovery cohort. Typing coverage varied by locus: roughly 629-640 donors for A, B, C, DRB1 and DQB1; approximately 500 for DQA1; over 600 for DPA1; more than 450 for DPB1. Roughly 5 DR-DQ haplotypes were handled as single units for association and clustering because linkage in the cohort was strong. Around 320 gigabases of sequencing data and tens of millions of unique TCR sequences were included in an early release covering 550 to 800 HLA-typed donors. Donor age, sex, ethnicity and CMV serostatus were compiled alongside the repertoire data. Of the roughly 420 genotyped donors, 75% to 85% were placed in the genetic ancestry cluster associated with self-reported Caucasian donors. Rather than drawing on any new phenotypic data, the later analysis identified candidate immune exposures from TCR beta sequences and the way those sequences occurred across donors. A later analysis re-examined previously published TCR beta repertoires from more than 550 donors and added high-resolution HLA genotyping to investigate patterns of TCR occurrence. The study aimed to test whether signatures of past pathogen exposure could be identified by cataloging public T cell receptors. What the study reported, not specific to this receptor: The study gave a list of about 150 TCR beta chains associated with cytomegalovirus. The authors suggested that the approach could potentially be extended to other disease states and immunological phenotypes. A later analysis found that HLA-associated TCR beta chains were more clonally expanded and had lower generation probabilities than equally common non-associated chains. Most CMV-associated TCR beta chains appeared to be HLA-restricted in a later analysis, and the HLA associations seemed to be driven largely by CMV exposure. Sequencing depth was assumed to be roughly uniform across donors in the presence/absence analyses, though that assumption may not hold. A later genetic analysis associated a missense DCLRE1C variant with V-gene and J-gene trimming of TCR beta chains, and an independent cohort replicated the association. The earlier analysis of about 600 of the donors excluded seventeen rarely observed V segments, including chromosome 9 orphons, because counts were too low. Compared with the roughly 720-donor mean, donors in an Asian-associated ancestry cluster had fewer N-insertions in productive TCRs, according to a later genetic analysis. Only TCR beta chains were sequenced in this cohort, and the absence of alpha or paired-chain data limited detectable features. In a later analysis, several top co-occurrence clusters were reported to appear linked to parvovirus B19, influenza, CMV and Epstein-Barr virus. Correlated functional status among segregating V segments might reflect linkage disequilibrium, but an unknown experimental factor could not be ruled out. Some IMGT-functional V segments, including TRBV6-2 and TRBV6-3, could not be told apart with the 87-base-pair reads, so those segments were excluded. Because HLA typing was unavailable for some donors at each locus, only the typed subset was used in association tests. CMV serostatus was the only immune exposure information available for the cohort. The classifier was reported to diagnose cytomegalovirus status with high specificity and sensitivity in both the original and validation cohorts. A further reported finding was that TCR beta sequences accurately predicted the HLA-A and HLA-B alleles for most subjects in the first cohort. A later analysis associated about 18,000 TCR beta sequences with specific HLA alleles at a false discovery rate of 0.05. Broadly in line with IMGT annotations, most TCR beta V segments showed up in productive rearrangements about 90% or about 30% of the time in an earlier analysis of several hundred of the donors. The sequencing pipeline was judged likely to have produced a cluster of highly shared sequence variants as a technical artifact. In a later analysis, the rate of TCR association differed among HLA loci, with DRB1 alleles having the most associated TCRs and HLA-C alleles having the fewest. Most TCR sequences were seen in very few donors, while some public TCRs were found in many individuals. In vitro tests confirmed that three of the cytomegalovirus-associated TCR beta chains recognize cytomegalovirus antigens. When HLA alleles, especially DR and DQ, strongly co-occurred, TCR associations were difficult to assign to individual alleles.

The CDR3 runs 15 residues from the cysteine to the phenylalanine. The sequence is cut down to CDR3 DNA, 45 bases in frame from base 1. From the germline V gene, CDR1 is SGHDT and CDR2 is YYEEEE. V sheds 0 bases and J sheds 5 bases, leaving 12 bases between their ends. The cohort was made up of several hundred healthy bone marrow donors. At the time of sampling, all cohort members were nominally healthy, though unrecorded immune exposures were likely present. The donor tested CMV seropositive and was one of the 289 seropositive cohort members. A peripheral blood sample was collected from each donor, and TCR beta sequencing was performed on peripheral blood mononuclear cells. The Qiagen DNeasy Blood Extraction Kit was used to extract genomic DNA from the blood cell samples. The library was built by means of the immunoSEQ multiplex PCR assay. A mixture of 60 forward primers for TCR Vbeta segments and 13 reverse primers for TCR Jbeta segments was used in the multiplex PCR. The CDR3 region of rearranged TCR beta genes was amplified from genomic DNA with a multiplex PCR assay. On the Illumina HiSeq System, the amplified TCR beta libraries were sequenced as 87-base-pair reads. In the original analysis: A later analysis tallied tens of millions of unique TCR beta chains across the 610 or so repertoires, and around 10 million of those chains were shared by two or more donors. A nearest-neighbor algorithm error-corrected the raw reads and collapsed the reads into unique sequences, merging closely related sequences to remove PCR and sequencing errors. To assign V, D and J gene segments, CDR3 sequences were aligned to IMGT reference sequences. For a sequence to be retained, a match of at least six nucleotides was required to both a V gene segment and a J gene segment. Rearrangements were called productive when the CDR3 lacked stop codons and stayed in frame with V and J; all others were non-productive. Following IMGT convention, CDR3 was defined as the stretch from the second conserved V-encoded cysteine up to the conserved J-encoded phenylalanine. The earlier analysis of approximately 500 of the donors excluded sequences that lacked an unambiguous match to a single V gene segment. In an earlier analysis of approximately 590 of the donors, V segments were called functional above 56.7% productive rearrangements and were called segregating when the between-donor standard deviation exceeded 5%. To diagnose cytomegalovirus status from the catalog of TCR beta chain sequences, a statistical classification framework was built. A later analysis assigned V and J genes by comparing TCR nucleotide sequences with IMGT/GENE-DB human TR gene sequences. In a later analysis, CDR3 sequences and most-parsimonious VDJ recombination scenarios were assigned using the TCRdist pipeline. In a later analysis, each TCR beta chain was defined by its CDR3 amino acid sequence together with its V-gene family, and reads lacking a unique V-gene family were excluded. As a way to deal with suspected cross-contamination and a sequencing artifact, a later analysis dropped 450 to 700 nucleotide sequences that were highly shared and had low generation probability. In a later analysis, a clonal expansion index for each public chain was calculated from normalized within-repertoire ranks of inferred template counts. In a later analysis, generation probabilities were computed with a VDJ recombination model fitted to out-of-frame rearrangements, and the resulting probabilities were checked against IGoR. Hypergeometric tests were used in a later analysis to score TCR-TCR, TCR-HLA and TCR-CMV co-occurrence, with a repertoire-size bias correction applied to the TCR pairs. To estimate false discovery rates, a later analysis permuted the HLA or CMV assignments 20 times. A later analysis grouped co-occurring TCRs with DBSCAN, adding TCRdist sequence similarity when clustering within HLA-allele-positive subsets. Repertoires with fewer than 30,000 or more than 120,000 public chains were left out of co-occurrence clustering, as were five repertoires with anomalous nucleotide sharing. This is the immuneACCESS table as TCRdb keeps it, with only in-frame sequences that have V and J called. A part of the clones is gone; compared with another copy, unresolved V genes explain less than half, and the rest is unexplained. V and J calls plus clone size are reproduced from that table; the DNA served to infer D and trimming. Here the sample has roughly 180,000 clones; 84% occur a single time. The top ten constitute more than 0.95% of the sample.

On this clone itself: Its binding antigen is unknown. No qualities accompany the bases; no much larger clone lies one base away.

The sequence was obtained from a girl aged 2-10 years in good health and CMV-seropositive. The rearrangement combines TRBV5-6 with TRBJ1-5; the D gene cannot be resolved reliably. The material sequenced was PBMCs. The CDR3 region: CASSLVGRVDQPQHF. In nucleotides, the sequence is TGTGCCAGCAGCTTGGTTGGGAGGGTTGATCAGCCCCAGCATTTT. Here the CDR3 is joined to the reference TRBV5-6 and TRBJ1-5 genes, and the full variable domain is: DAGVTQSPTHLIKTRGQQVTLRCSPKSGHDTVSWYQQALGQGPQFIFQYYEEEERQRGNFPDRFSGHQFPNYSSELNVNALLLGDSALYLCASSLVGRVDQPQHFGDGTRLSIL.